The clone carrying this T cell receptor beta chain occurred a few times. Its antigen is not identified. Treatment: oral pan-JAK inhibitor, 5-10 mg twice daily. Per the germline V gene, CDR1 is SQVTM and CDR2 is ANQGSEA. The CDR3 covers 14 residues. Unmatched junction bases numbered 4, after V lost 0 bases and J lost 4 bases. This entry is derived from a study of CD8+ T cells in alopecia areata. RNA was isolated and reverse transcribed to cDNA, the sequencing template. Some clones are missing from TCRdb's copy, which holds only in-frame ones; the method was immunoSEQ multiplex PCR. The table has about 74,000 clones, approximately 30% seen once. Study-wide findings and caveats: Expanded CD8+ clones among the top 100, and scalp clonality, were significantly decreased by tofacitinib. Lesional scalp, especially alopecia totalis/universalis, showed higher clonality than normal scalp.

The specimen comprised CD8+ T cells sorted from blood, sampled at week 4, from a patient treated with tofacitinib. The chain employs TRBV29-1 and TRBJ1-1, with 8 bases lining up with TRBD1. This clonotype was obtained from a human donor with alopecia areata. CDR3 nucleotide sequence: TGCAGCGTTGAAGACTTAGGGACAGGCACTGAAGCTTTCTTT. This encodes CSVEDLGTGTEAFF.